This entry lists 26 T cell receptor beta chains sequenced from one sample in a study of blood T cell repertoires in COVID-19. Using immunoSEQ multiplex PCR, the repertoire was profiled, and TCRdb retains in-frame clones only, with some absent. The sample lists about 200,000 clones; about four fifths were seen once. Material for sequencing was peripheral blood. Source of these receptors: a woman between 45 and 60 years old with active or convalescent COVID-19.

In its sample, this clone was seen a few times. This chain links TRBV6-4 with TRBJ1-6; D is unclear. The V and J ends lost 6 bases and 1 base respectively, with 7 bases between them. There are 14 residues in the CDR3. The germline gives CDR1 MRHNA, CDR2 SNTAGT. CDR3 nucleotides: TGTGCCAGCAGAGATACTTCCTATAATTCACCCCTCCACTTT. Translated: CASRDTSYNSPLHF.

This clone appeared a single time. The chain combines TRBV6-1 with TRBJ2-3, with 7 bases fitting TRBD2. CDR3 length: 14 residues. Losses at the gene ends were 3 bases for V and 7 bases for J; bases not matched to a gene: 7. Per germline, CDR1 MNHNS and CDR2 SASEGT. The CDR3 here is CASSEVGEGYTQYF. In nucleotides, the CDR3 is TGTGCCAGCAGTGAGGTCGGGGAGGGCTATACGCAGTATTTT.

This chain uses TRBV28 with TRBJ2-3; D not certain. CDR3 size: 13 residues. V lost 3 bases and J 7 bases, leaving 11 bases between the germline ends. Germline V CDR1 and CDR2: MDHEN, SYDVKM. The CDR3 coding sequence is TGTGCCAGCAGTTTCTCGGCTAGAAATACGCAGTATTTT. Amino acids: CASSFSARNTQYF.

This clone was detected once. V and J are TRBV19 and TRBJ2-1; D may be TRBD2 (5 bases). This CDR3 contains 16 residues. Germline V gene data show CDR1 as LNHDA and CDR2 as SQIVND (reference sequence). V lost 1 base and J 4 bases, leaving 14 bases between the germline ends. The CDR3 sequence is CASSIGGLAPYNEQFF. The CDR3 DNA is TGTGCCAGTAGTATAGGAGGGCTAGCCCCATACAATGAGCAGTTCTTC.

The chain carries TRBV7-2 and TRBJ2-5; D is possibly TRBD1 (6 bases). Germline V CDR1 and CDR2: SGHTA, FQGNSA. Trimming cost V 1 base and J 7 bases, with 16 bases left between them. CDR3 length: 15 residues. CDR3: CASSLGGPQGGTQYF. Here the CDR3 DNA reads TGTGCCAGCAGCTTAGGCGGACCCCAAGGGGGGACCCAGTACTTC.

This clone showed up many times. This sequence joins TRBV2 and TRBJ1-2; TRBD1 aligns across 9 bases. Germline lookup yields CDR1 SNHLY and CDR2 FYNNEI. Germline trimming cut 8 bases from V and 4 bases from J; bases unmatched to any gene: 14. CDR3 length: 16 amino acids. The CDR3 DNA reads TGTGCCAGCCTGGCCGGGACAGGGAAAAAATTCTATGGCTACACCTTC. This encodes CASLAGTGKKFYGYTF.

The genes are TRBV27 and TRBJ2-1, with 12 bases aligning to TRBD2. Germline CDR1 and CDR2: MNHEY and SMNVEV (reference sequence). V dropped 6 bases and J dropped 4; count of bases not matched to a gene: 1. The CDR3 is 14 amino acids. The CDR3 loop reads CASRTSGGYNEQFF. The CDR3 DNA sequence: TGTGCCAGCAGGACTAGCGGGGGATACAATGAGCAGTTCTTC.

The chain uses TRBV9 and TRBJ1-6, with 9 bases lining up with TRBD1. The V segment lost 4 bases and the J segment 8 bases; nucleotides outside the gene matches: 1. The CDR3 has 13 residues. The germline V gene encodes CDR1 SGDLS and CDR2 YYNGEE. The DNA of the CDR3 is TGTGCCAGCAGCCGACAGGGGGATTCACCCCTCCACTTT. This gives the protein CASSRQGDSPLHF.

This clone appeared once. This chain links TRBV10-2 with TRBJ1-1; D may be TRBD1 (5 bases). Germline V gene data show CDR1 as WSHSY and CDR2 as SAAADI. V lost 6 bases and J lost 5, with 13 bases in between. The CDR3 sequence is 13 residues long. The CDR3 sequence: CASSAGPGTEAFF. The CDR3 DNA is TGCGCCAGCAGCGCAGGGCCCGGGACTGAAGCTTTCTTT.

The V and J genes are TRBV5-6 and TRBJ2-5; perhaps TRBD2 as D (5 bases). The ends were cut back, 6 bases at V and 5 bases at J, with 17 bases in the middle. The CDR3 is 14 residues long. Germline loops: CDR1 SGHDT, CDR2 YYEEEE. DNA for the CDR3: TGTGCCAGCAACTTTGGGAGACTACCGGAGACCCAGTACTTC. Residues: CASNFGRLPETQYF. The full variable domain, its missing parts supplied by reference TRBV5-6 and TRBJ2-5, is DAGVTQSPTHLIKTRGQQVTLRCSPKSGHDTVSWYQQALGQGPQFIFQYYEEEERQRGNFPDRFSGHQFPNYSSELNVNALLLGDSALYLCASNFGRLPETQYFGPGTRLLVL.

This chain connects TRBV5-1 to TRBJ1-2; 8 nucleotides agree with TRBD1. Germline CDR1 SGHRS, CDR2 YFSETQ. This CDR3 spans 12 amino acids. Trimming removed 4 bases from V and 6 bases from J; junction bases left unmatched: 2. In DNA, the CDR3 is TGCGCCAGCAGCACGGACAGGGATGGCTACACCTTC. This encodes CASSTDRDGYTF.

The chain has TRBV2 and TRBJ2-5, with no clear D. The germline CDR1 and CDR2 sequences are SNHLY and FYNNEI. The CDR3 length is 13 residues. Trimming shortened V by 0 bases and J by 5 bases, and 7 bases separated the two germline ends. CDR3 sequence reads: CASSEALRETQYF. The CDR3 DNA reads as TGTGCCAGCAGTGAAGCACTGAGGGAGACCCAGTACTTC.

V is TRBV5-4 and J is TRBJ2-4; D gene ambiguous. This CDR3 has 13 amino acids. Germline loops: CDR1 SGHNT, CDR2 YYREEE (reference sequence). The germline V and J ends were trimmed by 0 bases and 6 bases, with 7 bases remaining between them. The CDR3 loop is CASSLDGSNIQYF. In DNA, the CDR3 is TGTGCCAGCAGCTTGGATGGCTCAAACATTCAGTACTTC.

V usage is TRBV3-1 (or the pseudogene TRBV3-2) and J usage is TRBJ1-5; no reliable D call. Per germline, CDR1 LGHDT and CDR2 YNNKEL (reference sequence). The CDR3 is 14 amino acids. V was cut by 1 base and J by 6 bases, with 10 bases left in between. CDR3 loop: CASSQGQRGQPQHF. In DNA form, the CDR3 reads TGTGCCAGCAGCCAAGGTCAGCGGGGTCAGCCCCAGCATTTT.

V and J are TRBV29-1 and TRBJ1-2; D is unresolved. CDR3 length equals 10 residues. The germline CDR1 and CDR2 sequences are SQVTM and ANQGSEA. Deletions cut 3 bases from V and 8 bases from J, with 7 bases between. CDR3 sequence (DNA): TGCAGCGTTGAGGGAGGAGGCTACACCTTC. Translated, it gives CSVEGGGYTF.

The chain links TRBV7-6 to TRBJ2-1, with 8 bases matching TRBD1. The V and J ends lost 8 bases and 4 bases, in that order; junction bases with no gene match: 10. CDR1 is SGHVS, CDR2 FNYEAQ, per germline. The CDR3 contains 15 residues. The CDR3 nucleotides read TGTGCCAGCCTCGAACAGGGGGGCCTTTACAATGAGCAGTTCTTC. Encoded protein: CASLEQGGLYNEQFF.

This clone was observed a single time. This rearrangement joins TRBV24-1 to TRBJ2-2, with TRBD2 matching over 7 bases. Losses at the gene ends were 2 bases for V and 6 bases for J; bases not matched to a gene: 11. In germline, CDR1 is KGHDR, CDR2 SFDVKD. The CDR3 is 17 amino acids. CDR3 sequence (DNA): TGTGCCACCAGTGATTCCCTAGGGAGGGAATGGTCCGGGGAGCTGTTTTTT. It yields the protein CATSDSLGREWSGELFF.

CDR3: CASSIDTTSGTRRTQYF. In DNA form, the CDR3 reads TGTGCCAGTAGTATAGATACGACTAGCGGGACCCGCCGAACCCAGTACTTC. The chain is built from TRBV19 and TRBJ2-5, with 11 bases matching TRBD2. Germline-derived CDR1 and CDR2 are LNHDA and SQIVND (reference sequence). The V gene end was trimmed by 0 bases and the J gene end by 8 bases; junction bases not matched to a gene: 11. The CDR3 is 17 residues long.

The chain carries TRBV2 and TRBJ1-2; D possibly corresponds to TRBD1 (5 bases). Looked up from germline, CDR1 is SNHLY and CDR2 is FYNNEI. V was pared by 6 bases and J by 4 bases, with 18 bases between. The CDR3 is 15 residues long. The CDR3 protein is CASSNRTSGLYGYTF. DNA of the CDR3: TGTGCCAGCAGCAACAGGACAAGTGGCCTCTATGGCTACACCTTC.

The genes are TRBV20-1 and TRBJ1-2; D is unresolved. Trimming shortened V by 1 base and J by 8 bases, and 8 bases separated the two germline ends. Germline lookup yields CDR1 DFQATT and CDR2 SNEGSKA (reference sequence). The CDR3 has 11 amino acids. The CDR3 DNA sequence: TGCAGTGCTAGAGTGAGGGAGGGCTACACCTTC. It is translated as CSARVREGYTF.

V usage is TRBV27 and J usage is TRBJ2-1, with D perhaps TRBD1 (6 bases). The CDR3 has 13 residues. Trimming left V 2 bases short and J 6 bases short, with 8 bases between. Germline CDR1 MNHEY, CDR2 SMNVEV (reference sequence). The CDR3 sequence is CASSLIRGNEQFF. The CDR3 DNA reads TGTGCCAGCAGTTTAATCAGGGGCAATGAGCAGTTCTTC.

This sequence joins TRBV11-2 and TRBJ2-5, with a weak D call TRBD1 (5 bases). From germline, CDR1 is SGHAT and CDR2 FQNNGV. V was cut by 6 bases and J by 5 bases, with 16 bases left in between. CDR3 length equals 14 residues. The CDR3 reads CASSSQGLGETQYF. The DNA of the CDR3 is TGTGCCAGCAGTTCTCAGGGTTTAGGGGAGACCCAGTACTTC.

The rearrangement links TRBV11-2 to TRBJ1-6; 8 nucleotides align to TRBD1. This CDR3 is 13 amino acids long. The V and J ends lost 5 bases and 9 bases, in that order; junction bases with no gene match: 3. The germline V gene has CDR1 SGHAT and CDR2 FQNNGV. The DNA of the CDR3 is TGTGCCAGCAGCGGACAGGGTAGTTCACCCCTCCACTTT. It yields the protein CASSGQGSSPLHF.

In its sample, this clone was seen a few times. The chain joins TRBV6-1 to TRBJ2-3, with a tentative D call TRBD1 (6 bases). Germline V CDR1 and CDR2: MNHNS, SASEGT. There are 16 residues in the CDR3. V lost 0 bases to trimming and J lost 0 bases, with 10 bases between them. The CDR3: CASSEARGSSTDTQYF. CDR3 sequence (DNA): TGTGCCAGCAGTGAAGCTAGGGGGTCAAGCACAGATACGCAGTATTTT.

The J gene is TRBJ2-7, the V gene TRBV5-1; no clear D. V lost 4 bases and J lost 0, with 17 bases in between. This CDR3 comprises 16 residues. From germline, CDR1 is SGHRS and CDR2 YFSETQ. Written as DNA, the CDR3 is TGCGCCAGCAGCCCTACGCTCTACTCTAGCTCCTACGAGCAGTACTTC. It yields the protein CASSPTLYSSSYEQYF.

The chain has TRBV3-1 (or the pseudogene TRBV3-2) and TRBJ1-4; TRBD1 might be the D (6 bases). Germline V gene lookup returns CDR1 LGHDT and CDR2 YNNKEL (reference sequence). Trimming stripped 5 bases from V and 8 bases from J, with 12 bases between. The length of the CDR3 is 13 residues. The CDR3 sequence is CASSTGIREKLFF. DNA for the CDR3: TGTGCCAGCAGCACAGGGATACGGGAAAAACTGTTTTTT.